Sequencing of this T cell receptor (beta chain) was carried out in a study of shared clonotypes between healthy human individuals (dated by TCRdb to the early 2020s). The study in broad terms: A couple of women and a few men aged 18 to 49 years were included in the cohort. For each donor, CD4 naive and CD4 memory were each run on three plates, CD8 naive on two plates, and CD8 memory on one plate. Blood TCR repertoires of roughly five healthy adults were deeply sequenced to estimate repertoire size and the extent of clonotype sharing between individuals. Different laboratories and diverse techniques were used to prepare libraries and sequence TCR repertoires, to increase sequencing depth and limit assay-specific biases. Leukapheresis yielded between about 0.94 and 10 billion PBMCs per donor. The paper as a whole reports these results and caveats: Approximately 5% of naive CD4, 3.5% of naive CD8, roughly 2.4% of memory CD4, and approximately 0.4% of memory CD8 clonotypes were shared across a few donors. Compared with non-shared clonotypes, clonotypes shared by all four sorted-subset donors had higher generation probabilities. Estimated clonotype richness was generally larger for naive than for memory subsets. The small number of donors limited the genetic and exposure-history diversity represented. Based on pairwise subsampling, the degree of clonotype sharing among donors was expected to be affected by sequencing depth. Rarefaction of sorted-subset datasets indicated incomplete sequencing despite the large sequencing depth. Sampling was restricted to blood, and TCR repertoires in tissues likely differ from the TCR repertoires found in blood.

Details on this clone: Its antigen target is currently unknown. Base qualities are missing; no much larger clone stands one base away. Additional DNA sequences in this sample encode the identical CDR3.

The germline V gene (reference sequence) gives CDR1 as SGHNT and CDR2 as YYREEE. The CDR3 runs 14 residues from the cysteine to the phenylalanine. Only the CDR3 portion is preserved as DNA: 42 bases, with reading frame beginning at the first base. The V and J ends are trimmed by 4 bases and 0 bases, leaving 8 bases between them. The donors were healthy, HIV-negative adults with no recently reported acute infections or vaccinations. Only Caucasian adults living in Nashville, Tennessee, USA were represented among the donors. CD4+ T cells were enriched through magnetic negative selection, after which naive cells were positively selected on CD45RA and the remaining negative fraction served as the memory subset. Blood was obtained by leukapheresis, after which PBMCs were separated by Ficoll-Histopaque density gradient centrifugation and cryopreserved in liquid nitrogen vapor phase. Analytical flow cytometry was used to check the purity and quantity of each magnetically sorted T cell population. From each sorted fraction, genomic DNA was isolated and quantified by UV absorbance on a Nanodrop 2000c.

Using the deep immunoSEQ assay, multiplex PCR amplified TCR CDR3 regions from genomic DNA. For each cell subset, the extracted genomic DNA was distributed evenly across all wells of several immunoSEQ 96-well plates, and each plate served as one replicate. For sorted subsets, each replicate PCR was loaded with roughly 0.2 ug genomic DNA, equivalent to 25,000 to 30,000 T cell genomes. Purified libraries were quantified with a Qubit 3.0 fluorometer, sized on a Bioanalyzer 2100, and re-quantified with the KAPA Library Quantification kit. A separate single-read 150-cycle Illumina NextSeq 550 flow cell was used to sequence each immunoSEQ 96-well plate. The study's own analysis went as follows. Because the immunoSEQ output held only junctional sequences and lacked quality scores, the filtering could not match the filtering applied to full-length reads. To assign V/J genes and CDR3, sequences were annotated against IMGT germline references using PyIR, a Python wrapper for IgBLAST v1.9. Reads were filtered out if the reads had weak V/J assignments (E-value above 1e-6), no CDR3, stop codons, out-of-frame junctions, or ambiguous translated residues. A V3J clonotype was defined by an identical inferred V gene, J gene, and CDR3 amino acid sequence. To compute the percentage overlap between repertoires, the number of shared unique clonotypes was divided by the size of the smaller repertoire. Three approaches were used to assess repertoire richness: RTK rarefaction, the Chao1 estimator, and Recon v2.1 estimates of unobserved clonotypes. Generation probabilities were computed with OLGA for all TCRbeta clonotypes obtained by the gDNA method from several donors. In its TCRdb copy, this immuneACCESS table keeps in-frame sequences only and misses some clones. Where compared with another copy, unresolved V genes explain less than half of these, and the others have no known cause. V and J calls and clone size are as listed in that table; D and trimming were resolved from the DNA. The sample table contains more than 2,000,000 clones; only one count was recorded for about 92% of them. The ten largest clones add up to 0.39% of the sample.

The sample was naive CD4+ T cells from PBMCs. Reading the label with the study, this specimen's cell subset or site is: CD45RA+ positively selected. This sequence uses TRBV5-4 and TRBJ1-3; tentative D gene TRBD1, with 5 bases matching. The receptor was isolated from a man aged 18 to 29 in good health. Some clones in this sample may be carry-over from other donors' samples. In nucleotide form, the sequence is TGTGCCAGCAGCCCAGACAGCTCTGGAAACACCATATATTTT. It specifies CASSPDSSGNTIYF. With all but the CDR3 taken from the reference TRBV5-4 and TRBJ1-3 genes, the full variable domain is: ETGVTQSPTHLIKTRGQQVTLRCSSQSGHNTVSWYQQALGQGPQFIFQYYREEENGRGNFPPRFSGLQFPNYSSELNVNALELDDSALYLCASSPDSSGNTIYFGEGSWLTVV.